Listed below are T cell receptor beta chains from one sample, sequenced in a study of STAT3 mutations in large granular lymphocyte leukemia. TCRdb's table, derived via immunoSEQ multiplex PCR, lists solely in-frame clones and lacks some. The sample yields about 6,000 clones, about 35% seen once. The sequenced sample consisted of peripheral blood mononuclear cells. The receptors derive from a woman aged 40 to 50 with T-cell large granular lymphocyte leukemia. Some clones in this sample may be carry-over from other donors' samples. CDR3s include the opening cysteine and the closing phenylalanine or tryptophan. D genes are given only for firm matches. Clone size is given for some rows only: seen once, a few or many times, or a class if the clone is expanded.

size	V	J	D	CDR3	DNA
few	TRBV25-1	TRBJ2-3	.	CASSVGAGWSDTQYF	TGTGCCAGCAGTGTCGGGGCAGGGTGGTCAGATACGCAGTATTTT
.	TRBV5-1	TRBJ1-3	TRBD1	CASSPHTRQGPNSGNTIYF	TGCGCCAGCAGCCCCCACACCCGACAGGGGCCGAACTCTGGAAACACCATATATTTT
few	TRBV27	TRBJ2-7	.	CASSDFGTSRGYEQYF	TGTGCCAGCAGCGATTTTGGGACTTCCAGAGGCTACGAGCAGTACTTC
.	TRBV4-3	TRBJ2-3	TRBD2	CASSQDSRGLADTQYF	TGCGCCAGCAGCCAAGATAGCCGGGGACTAGCGGATACGCAGTATTTT
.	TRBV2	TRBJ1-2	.	CASSAAENYGYTF	TGTGCCAGCAGTGCGGCTGAAAACTATGGCTACACCTTC
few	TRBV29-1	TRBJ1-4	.	CSVNSDGELFF	TGCAGCGTTAATAGCGACGGAGAACTGTTTTTT
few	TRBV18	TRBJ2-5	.	CASSPQVAQETQYF	TGTGCCAGCTCACCACAGGTAGCCCAAGAGACCCAGTACTTC
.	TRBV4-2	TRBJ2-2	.	CASSPGRGNTGELFF	TGTGCCAGCAGCCCAGGACGGGGGAACACCGGGGAGCTGTTTTTT
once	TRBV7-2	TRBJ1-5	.	CASRDRAGGNQPQHF	TGTGCCAGCAGGGATCGGGCTGGGGGCAATCAGCCCCAGCATTTT
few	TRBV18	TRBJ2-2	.	CASAGSNTGELFF	TGTGCCAGCGCGGGGTCGAACACCGGGGAGCTGTTTTTT
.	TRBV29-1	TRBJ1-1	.	CSVVSRGPTEAFF	TGCAGCGTTGTTTCCCGGGGGCCCACTGAAGCTTTCTTT
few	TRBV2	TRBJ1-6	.	CASKDSLSPLHF	TGTGCCAGCAAGGACAGTCTTTCACCCCTCCACTTT
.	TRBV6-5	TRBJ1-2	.	CASSRTGVGYGYTF	TGTGCCAGCAGCCGTACGGGGGTAGGCTATGGCTACACCTTC
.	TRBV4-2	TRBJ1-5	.	CASSQEGAGNWPQHF	TGTGCCAGCAGCCAAGAAGGGGCGGGGAATTGGCCCCAGCATTTT
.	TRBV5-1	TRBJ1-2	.	CASSRDRSGYGYTF	TGCGCCAGCAGCAGAGACAGGTCAGGCTATGGCTACACCTTC
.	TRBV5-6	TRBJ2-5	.	CASSAGNQETQYF	TGTGCCAGCAGCGCCGGGAACCAAGAGACCCAGTACTTC
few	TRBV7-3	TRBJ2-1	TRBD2	CASSTQRGSYNEQFF	TGTGCCAGCAGCACCCAGCGGGGCTCCTACAATGAGCAGTTCTTC
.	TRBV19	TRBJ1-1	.	CASSVKGDTEAFF	TGTGCCAGTAGTGTAAAGGGGGACACTGAAGCTTTCTTT
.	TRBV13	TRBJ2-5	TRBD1	CASSQGTGVETQYF	TGTGCCAGCAGCCAAGGGACAGGGGTGGAGACCCAGTACTTC
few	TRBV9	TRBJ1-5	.	CASSVGGSGNQPQHF	TGTGCCAGCAGCGTAGGGGGATCGGGCAATCAGCCCCAGCATTTT
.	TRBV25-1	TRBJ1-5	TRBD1	CASSEFPFDRADQPQHF	TGTGCCAGCAGTGAATTCCCTTTCGACAGGGCGGATCAGCCCCAGCATTTT
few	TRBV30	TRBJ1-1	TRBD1	CAWDRVPDAFF	TGTGCCTGGGACAGGGTCCCCGACGCTTTCTTT
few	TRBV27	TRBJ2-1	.	CASGLYRDLVNEQFF	TGTGCCAGCGGATTATACAGGGACTTGGTCAATGAGCAGTTCTTC
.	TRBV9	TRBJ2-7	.	CASSVDTSYEQYF	TGTGCCAGCAGCGTAGACACTAGTTACGAGCAGTACTTC
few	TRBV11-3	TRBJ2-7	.	CASSLVGGTYEQYF	TGTGCCAGCAGCTTAGTTGGCGGAACCTACGAGCAGTACTTC
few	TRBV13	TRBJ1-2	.	CASSLVREPPKNYGYTF	TGTGCCAGCAGCTTAGTTCGAGAGCCCCCAAAGAACTATGGCTACACCTTC
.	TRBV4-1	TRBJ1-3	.	CASSPVPGQGSGNTIYF	TGCGCCAGCAGCCCCGTACCGGGACAAGGATCTGGAAACACCATATATTTT
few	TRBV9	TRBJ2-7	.	CASSVAGGKYEQYF	TGTGCCAGCAGCGTAGCGGGTGGAAAGTACGAGCAGTACTTC
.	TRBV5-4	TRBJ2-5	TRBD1	CASSLETGAQETQYF	TGTGCCAGCAGCTTGGAAACAGGGGCGCAAGAGACCCAGTACTTC
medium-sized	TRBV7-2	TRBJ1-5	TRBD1	CASSSTPTGFNQPQHF	TGTGCCAGCAGCTCAACACCGACAGGGTTTAATCAGCCCCAGCATTTT
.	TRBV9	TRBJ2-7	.	CASSVGVSPYEQYF	TGTGCCAGCAGCGTAGGGGTTAGTCCCTACGAGCAGTACTTC
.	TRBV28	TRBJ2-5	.	CASSLPGSSQYF	TGTGCCAGCAGTTTGCCCGGTTCGTCCCAGTACTTC
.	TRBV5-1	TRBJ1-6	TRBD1	CASSTGTGGLTLHF	TGCGCCAGCAGCACCGGGACAGGGGGTCTGACCCTCCACTTT
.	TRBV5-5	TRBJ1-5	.	CASSLEPASNQPQHF	TGTGCCAGCAGCTTGGAGCCAGCTAGCAATCAGCCCCAGCATTTT
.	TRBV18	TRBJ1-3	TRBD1	CASSDGQGSGNTIYF	TGTGCCAGCTCGGATGGACAGGGCTCTGGAAACACCATATATTTT
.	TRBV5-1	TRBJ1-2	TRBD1	CASSLEGDRSAYGYTF	TGCGCCAGCAGCTTGGAAGGGGACAGGTCTGCCTATGGCTACACCTTC
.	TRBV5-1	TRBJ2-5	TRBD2	CASSPGTSGRAGETQYF	TGCGCCAGCAGCCCGGGGACTAGCGGGAGGGCAGGGGAGACCCAGTACTTC
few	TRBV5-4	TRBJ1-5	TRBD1	CASSFGGTDRTGPQHF	TGTGCCAGCAGCTTCGGGGGGACAGATCGAACTGGGCCCCAGCATTTT
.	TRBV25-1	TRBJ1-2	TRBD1	CASSTDRAADYGYTF	TGTGCCAGCAGTACAGACAGGGCGGCGGACTATGGCTACACCTTC
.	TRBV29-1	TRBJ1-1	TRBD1	CSVEENRGANTEAFF	TGCAGCGTTGAAGAAAACAGGGGCGCAAATACTGAAGCTTTCTTT
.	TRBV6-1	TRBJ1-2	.	CASYRAPAHGYTF	TGTGCCAGCTACAGGGCCCCGGCCCACGGCTACACCTTC
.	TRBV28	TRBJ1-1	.	CASSTRIGAEAFF	TGTGCCAGCAGTACCAGAATCGGGGCTGAAGCTTTCTTT
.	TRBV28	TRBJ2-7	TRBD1	CASSSGTGRKYEQYF	TGTGCCAGCAGTTCAGGGACAGGGCGGAAATACGAGCAGTACTTC
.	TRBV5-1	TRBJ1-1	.	CASSLRRDVRAEAFF	TGCGCCAGCAGCTTGCGTCGGGACGTTAGGGCTGAAGCTTTCTTT
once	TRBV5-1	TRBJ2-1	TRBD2	CASSLSVAGGPVEQFF	TGCGCCAGCAGCTTGTCGGTAGCGGGGGGGCCCGTTGAGCAGTTCTTC
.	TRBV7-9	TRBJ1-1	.	CASSLVGGEAFF	TGTGCCAGCAGCTTAGTCGGAGGTGAAGCTTTCTTT
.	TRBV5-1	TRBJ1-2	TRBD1	CASSTGQGAEGYTF	TGCGCCAGCAGCACAGGACAGGGGGCGGAAGGCTACACCTTC
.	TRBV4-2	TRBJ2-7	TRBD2	CASSLGGGYEQYF	TGTGCCAGCAGCCTCGGGGGGGGGTACGAGCAGTACTTC
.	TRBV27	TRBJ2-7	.	CASSSPGAYEQYF	TGTGCCAGCAGTTCCCCGGGGGCCTACGAGCAGTACTTC
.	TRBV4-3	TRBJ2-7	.	CASSQGPGTRTEQYF	TGCGCCAGCAGCCAAGGACCCGGGACAAGAACCGAGCAGTACTTC
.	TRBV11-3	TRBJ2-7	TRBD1	CASSLDHGGTGASYEQYF	TGTGCCAGCAGCTTAGATCACGGTGGGACAGGGGCGAGCTACGAGCAGTACTTC
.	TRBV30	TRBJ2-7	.	CAWSVFYEQYF	TGTGCCTGGAGTGTATTCTACGAGCAGTACTTC
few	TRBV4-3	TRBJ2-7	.	CASSQEGLGIYEQYF	TGCGCCAGCAGCCAAGAAGGGCTGGGGATCTACGAGCAGTACTTC
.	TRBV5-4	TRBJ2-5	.	CASSLAWGEETQYF	TGTGCCAGCAGCTTGGCATGGGGAGAAGAGACCCAGTACTTC
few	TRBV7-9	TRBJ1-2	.	CASSINGFYGYTF	TGTGCCAGCAGCATTAACGGGTTTTATGGCTACACCTTC
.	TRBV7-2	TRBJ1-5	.	CASSFGQWGGQPQHF	TGTGCCAGCAGCTTCGGACAGTGGGGTGGGCAGCCCCAGCATTTT
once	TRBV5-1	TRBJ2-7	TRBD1	CASSRDGQGAAYEQYF	TGCGCCAGCAGCAGAGACGGACAGGGGGCGGCCTACGAGCAGTACTTC
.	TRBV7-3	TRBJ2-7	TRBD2	CASSPTSASYEQYF	TGTGCCAGCAGCCCTACTAGCGCCTCCTACGAGCAGTACTTC
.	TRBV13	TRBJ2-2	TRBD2	CASRRGGGPTGELFF	TGTGCCAGCAGAAGAGGCGGGGGGCCCACCGGGGAGCTGTTTTTT